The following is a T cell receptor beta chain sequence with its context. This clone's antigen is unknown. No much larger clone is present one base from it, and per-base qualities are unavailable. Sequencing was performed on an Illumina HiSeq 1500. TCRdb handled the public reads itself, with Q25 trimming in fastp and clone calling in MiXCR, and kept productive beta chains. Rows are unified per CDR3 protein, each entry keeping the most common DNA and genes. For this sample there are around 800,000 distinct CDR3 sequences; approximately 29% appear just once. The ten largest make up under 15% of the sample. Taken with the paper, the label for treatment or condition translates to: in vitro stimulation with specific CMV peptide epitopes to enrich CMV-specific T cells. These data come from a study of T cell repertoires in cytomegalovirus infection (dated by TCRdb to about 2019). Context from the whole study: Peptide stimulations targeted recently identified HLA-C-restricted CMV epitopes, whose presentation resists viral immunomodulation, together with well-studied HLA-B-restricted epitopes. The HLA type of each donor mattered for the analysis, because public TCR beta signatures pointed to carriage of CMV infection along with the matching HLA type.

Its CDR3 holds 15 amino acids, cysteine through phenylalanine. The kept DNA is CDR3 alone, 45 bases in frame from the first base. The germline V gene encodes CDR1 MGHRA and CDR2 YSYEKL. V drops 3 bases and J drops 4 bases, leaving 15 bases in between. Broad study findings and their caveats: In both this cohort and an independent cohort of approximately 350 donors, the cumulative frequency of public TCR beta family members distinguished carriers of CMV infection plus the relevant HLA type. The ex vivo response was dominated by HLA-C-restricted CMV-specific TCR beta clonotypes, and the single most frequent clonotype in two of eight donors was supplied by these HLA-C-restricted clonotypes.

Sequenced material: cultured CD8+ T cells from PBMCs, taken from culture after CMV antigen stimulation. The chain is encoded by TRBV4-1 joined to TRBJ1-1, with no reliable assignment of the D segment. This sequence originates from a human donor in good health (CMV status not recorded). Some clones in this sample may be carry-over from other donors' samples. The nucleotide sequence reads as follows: TGCGCCAGCAGCCAGCGCGGGAGTGCTGCCACTGAAGCTTTCTTT. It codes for CASSQRGSAATEAFF.